This section outlines one T cell receptor beta chain sequence together with its context. Antigen specificity is unknown. The data belong to a study of T-cell memory formation after mild COVID-19. Overall study: Largely, the TCR clusters proved donor specific. The study's findings and limits: Pre-infection memory held some responding clones, suggesting pre-existing cross-reactive T cells responded. Clones contracting day 15 to 85 were balanced CD4/CD8; later expanders leaned CD4+.

This CDR3 spans 16 amino acids. V trimming: 3 bases; J trimming: 0 bases; junction bases outside the gene matches: 3. Germline V gene data show CDR1 as MNHEY and CDR2 as SVGEGT. TCRdb itself ran the 5' RACE reads through MiXCR, one entry per CDR3 protein. Of about half a million distinct CDR3 sequences in the sample, about 18% are singletons; the top ten hold more than 9%. The receptor's source is an adult woman who had mild COVID-19 (a few samples of this study predate the infection). Cell type and time point are not known. The V call is TRBV6-2 or TRBV6-3, the J call TRBJ2-7, with 12 bases lining up with TRBD2. Sample: PBMCs or a T cell subset sorted from them (not recorded which). In DNA form, the CDR3 reads TGTGCCAGCAGTTATCTAGCGGGAGGGAGCTCCTACGAGCAGTACTTC. It yields the protein CASSYLAGGSSYEQYF.